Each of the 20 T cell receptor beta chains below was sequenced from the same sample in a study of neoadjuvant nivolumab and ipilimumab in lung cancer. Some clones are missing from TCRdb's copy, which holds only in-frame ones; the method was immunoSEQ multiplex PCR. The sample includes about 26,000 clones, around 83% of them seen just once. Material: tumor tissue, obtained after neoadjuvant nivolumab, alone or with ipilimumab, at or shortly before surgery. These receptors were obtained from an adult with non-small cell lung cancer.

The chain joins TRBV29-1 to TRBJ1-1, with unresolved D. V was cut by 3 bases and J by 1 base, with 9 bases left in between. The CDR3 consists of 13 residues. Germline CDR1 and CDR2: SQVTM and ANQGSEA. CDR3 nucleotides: TGCAGCGTTGAGGTCGTGGGGAACACTGAAGCTTTCTTT. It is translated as CSVEVVGNTEAFF.

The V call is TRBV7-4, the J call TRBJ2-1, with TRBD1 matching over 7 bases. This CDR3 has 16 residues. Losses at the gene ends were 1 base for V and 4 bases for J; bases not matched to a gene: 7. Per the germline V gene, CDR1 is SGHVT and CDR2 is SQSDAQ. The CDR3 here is CASSLGPGQAYNEQFF. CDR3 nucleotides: TGTGCCAGCAGCTTAGGGCCAGGACAGGCTTACAATGAGCAGTTCTTC.

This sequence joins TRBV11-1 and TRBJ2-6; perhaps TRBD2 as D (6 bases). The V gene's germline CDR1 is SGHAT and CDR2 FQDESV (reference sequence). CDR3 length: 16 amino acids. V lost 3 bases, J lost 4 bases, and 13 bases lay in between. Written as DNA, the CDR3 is TGTGCCAGCAGCTTGATTTGGGAGGAAGGGGCCAACGTCCTGACTTTC. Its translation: CASSLIWEEGANVLTF. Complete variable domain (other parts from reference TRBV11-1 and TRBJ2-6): EAEVAQSPRYKITEKSQAVAFWCDPISGHATLYWYRQILGQGPELLVQFQDESVVDDSQLPKDRFSAERLKGVDSTLKIQPAELGDSAMYLCASSLIWEEGANVLTFGAGSRLTVL.

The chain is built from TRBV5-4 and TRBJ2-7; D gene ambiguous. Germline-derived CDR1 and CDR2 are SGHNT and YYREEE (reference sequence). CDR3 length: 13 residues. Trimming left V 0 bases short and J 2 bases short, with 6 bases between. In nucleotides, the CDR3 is TGTGCCAGCAGCTTGGAGGTCCCCTACGAGCAGTACTTC. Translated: CASSLEVPYEQYF.

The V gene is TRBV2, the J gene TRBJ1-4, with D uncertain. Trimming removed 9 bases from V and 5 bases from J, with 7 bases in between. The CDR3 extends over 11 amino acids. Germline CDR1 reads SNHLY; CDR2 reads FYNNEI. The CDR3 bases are TGTGCCAGTGACGGAAATGAAAAACTGTTTTTT. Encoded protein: CASDGNEKLFF. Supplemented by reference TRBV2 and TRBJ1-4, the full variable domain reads EPEVTQTPSHQVTQMGQEVILRCVPISNHLYFYWYRQILGQKVEFLVSFYNNEISEKSEIFDDQFSVERPDGSNFTLKIRSTKLEDSAMYFCASDGNEKLFFGSGTQLSVL.

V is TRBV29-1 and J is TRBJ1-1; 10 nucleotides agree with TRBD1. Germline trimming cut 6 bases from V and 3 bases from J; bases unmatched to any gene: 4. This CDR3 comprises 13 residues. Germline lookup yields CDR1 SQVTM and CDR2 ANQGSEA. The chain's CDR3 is CSVDRGLDTEAFF. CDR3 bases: TGCAGCGTCGACAGGGGGCTGGACACTGAAGCTTTCTTT.

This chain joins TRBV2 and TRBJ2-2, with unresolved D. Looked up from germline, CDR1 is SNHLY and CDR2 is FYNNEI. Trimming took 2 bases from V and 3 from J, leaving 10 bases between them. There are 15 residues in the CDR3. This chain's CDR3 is CASSELVAYTGELFF. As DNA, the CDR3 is TGTGCCAGCAGTGAATTGGTAGCCTACACCGGGGAGCTGTTTTTT. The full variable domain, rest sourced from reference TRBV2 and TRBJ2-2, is EPEVTQTPSHQVTQMGQEVILRCVPISNHLYFYWYRQILGQKVEFLVSFYNNEISEKSEIFDDQFSVERPDGSNFTLKIRSTKLEDSAMYFCASSELVAYTGELFFGEGSRLTVL.

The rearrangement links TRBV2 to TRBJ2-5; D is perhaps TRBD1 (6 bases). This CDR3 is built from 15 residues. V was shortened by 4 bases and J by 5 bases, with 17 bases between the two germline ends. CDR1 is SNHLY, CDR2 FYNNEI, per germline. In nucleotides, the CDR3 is TGTGCCAGCAGTGCGGAGGCAGGGGAAATGGAGACCCAGTACTTC. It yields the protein CASSAEAGEMETQYF.

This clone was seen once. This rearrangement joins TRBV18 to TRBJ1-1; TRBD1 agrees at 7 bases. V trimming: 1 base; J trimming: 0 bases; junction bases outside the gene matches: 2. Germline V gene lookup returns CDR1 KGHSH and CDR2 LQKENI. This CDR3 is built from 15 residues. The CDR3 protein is CASSPQGAMNTEAFF. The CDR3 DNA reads TGTGCCAGCTCACCACAGGGGGCGATGAACACTGAAGCTTTCTTT.

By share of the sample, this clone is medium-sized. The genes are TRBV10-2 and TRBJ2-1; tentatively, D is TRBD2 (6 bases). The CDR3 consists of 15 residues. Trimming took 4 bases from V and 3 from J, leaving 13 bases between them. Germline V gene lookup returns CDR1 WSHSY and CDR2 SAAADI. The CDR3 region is CASSATSRNYNEQFF. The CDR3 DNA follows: TGCGCCAGCAGTGCAACTAGCAGGAACTACAATGAGCAGTTCTTC.

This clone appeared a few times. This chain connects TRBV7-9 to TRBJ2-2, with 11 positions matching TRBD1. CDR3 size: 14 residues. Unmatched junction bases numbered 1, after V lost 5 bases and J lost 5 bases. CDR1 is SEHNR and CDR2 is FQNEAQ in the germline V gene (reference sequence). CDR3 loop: CASSGTGGTGELFF. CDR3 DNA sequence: TGTGCCAGCAGCGGGACAGGGGGAACCGGGGAGCTGTTTTTT.

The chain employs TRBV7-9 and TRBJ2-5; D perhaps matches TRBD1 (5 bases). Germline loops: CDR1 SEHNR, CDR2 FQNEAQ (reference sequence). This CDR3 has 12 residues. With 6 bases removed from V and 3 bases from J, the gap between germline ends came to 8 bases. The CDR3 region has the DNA TGTGCCAGCAGGGTAGGGGAAGAGACCCAGTACTTC. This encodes CASRVGEETQYF.

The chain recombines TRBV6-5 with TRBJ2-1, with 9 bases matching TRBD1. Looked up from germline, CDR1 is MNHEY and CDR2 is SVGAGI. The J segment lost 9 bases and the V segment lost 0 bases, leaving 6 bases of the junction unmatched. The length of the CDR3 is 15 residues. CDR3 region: CASSYSGTGKGEQFF. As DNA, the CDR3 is TGTGCCAGCAGTTACTCGGGGACAGGGAAGGGTGAGCAGTTCTTC.

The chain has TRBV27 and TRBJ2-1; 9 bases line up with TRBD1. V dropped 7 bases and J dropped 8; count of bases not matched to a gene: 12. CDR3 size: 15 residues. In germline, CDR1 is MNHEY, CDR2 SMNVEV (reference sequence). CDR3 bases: TGTGCCAGCAATCCAACCGGGACAGGGTATGATGAGCAGTTCTTC. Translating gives CASNPTGTGYDEQFF.

The CDR3 loop reads CASSPDRDNDEQYF. CDR3 DNA: TGTGCCAGCAGCCCAGATAGGGACAATGACGAGCAGTACTTC. This chain links TRBV11-3 with TRBJ2-7, with D perhaps matching TRBD1 (6 bases). Germline values: CDR1 SGHNT, CDR2 YENEEA. The CDR3 is 14 amino acids. Trimming shortened V by 5 bases and J by 5 bases, and 16 bases separated the two germline ends. Full variable domain (outside the CDR3, taken from reference TRBV11-3 and TRBJ2-7): EAGVVQSPRYKIIEKKQPVAFWCNPISGHNTLYWYLQNLGQGPELLIRYENEEAVDDSQLPKDRFSAERLKGVDSTLKIQPAELGDSAVYLCASSPDRDNDEQYFGPGTRLTVT.

The CDR3, as DNA: TGCAGCGTTGATGGGGAGACTAACTATGGCTACACCTTC. Amino acids: CSVDGETNYGYTF. The chain recombines TRBV29-1 with TRBJ1-2; D gene ambiguous. Germline V lookup: CDR1 SQVTM, CDR2 ANQGSEA. The germline V and J ends were trimmed by 3 bases and 0 bases, with 8 bases remaining between them. This CDR3 region has 13 residues.

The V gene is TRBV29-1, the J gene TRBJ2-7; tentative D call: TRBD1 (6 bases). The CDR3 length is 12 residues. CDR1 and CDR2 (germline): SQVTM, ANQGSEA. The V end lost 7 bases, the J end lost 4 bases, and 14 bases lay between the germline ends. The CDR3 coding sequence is TGCAGCGCCCAACAAGACAGGTACGAGCAGTACTTC. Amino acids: CSAQQDRYEQYF.

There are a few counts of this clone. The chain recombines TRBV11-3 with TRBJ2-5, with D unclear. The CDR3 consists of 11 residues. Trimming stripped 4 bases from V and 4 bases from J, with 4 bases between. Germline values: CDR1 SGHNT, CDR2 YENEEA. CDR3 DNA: TGTGCCAGCAGCTCCCGAGAGACCCAGTACTTC. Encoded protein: CASSSRETQYF.

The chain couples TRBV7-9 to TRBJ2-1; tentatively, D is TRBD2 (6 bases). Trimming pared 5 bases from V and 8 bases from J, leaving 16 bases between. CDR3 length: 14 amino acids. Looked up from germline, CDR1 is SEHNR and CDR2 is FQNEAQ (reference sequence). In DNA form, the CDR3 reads TGTGCCAGCAGCCATCGGGAGAGATGGGATGAGCAGTTCTTC. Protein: CASSHRERWDEQFF.

The chain's CDR3 is CASSEQQGPYEQYF. CDR3 in DNA: TGTGCCAGCAGTGAACAGCAGGGCCCATACGAGCAGTACTTC. The J gene is TRBJ2-7, the V gene TRBV6-1; TRBD1 is a possible D gene (5 bases). V lost 2 bases, J lost 4 bases, and 12 bases lay in between. The CDR3 consists of 14 residues. Germline lookup yields CDR1 MNHNS and CDR2 SASEGT.